This T cell receptor (beta chain) was observed in a study of blood T cell repertoires in COVID-19. Sequencing was performed with immunoSEQ multiplex PCR; in TCRdb, only in-frame clones are kept and a portion is missing. The data hold approximately 210,000 clones, with around 85% observed a single time. The V end lost 4 bases, the J end lost 4 bases, and 14 bases lay between the germline ends. Germline lookup yields CDR1 SNHLY and CDR2 FYNNEI. The CDR3 consists of 14 residues. The specimen sequenced was peripheral blood. V gene TRBV2 combines with J gene TRBJ2-7, with TRBD1 as a possible D gene (6 bases). This receptor was obtained from a man in his forties with acute or convalescent COVID-19. CDR3 amino acids: CASSVQGMAYEQYF. DNA for the CDR3: TGTGCCAGCAGTGTACAGGGTATGGCTTACGAGCAGTACTTC.